What follows describes a single T cell receptor (beta chain). Antigen unknown. Broader study findings: In terms of TCR gene usage, tumor memory CD4+ T cells clustered together with blood and lymph node memory CD4+ cells, as well as with lymph node naive CD4+ cells.

Tregs were sorted as CD4+CD25+CD127-/low cells. Constant-region reverse primers amplified full-length variable regions, followed by semi-nested Nested Universal Primer A PCR. One entry per CDR3 protein results from TCRdb running MiXCR on the 5' RACE reads. This table has roughly 8,500 distinct CDR3 sequences, under 50% appearing once. The V end lost 4 bases, the J end lost 1 base, and 13 bases lay between the germline ends. The length of the CDR3 is 15 residues. CDR1 and CDR2 from the germline V gene are SGHRS and YFSETQ. The rearrangement links TRBV5-1 to TRBJ2-3, with D possibly matching TRBD2 (5 bases). Material for sequencing was Tregs sorted from a lymph node. The origin of this receptor is a female donor with breast cancer. CDR3 coding DNA: TGCGCCAGCAGCCCTCTCAACGGGGGCACAGATACGCAGTATTTT. Its translation: CASSPLNGGTDTQYF. The entire variable domain, with the rest obtained from reference TRBV5-1 and TRBJ2-3, is as follows: KAGVTQTPRYLIKTRGQQVTLSCSPISGHRSVSWYQQTPGQGLQFLFEYFSETQRNKGNFPGRFSGRQFSNSRSEMNVSTLELGDSALYLCASSPLNGGTDTQYFGPGTRLTVL.